This TCR beta chain was recovered during a study of blood T cell repertoires in COVID-19. Looking at the study overall: The United States, Italy and Spain supplied acute and convalescent COVID-19 samples. T cells, B-cell-depleted T cells, or PBMCs supplied cDNA or gDNA.

Participants spanned ages about 18 to 100 years and resided in about 24 US areas. In the original workflow: The authors estimated nucleated cell counts from reference gene primer amplification. Clones were read by immunoSEQ multiplex PCR, and TCRdb kept only the in-frame ones, dropping some. V, J and clone size are taken as reported in that table, and D and trimming were inferred from the DNA itself. Among 250,000 or so clones listed, 80% to 90% were seen once. This clone was detected only once. The germline gives CDR1 SGDLS, CDR2 YYNGEE. The CDR3 loop spans 15 amino acids. With 1 base clipped from V and 5 bases from J, the junction kept 7 bases outside the gene matches.

The source of this sequence is a woman aged 25 to 45 with acute COVID-19. This chain connects TRBV9 to TRBJ2-5; TRBD2 matches 8 bases. The source material was PBMCs or T cells enriched from blood (not recorded which). The CDR3 bases are TGTGCCAGCAGCGTAACGGGAGGGCCGGAGGAGACCCAGTACTTC. It specifies CASSVTGGPEETQYF.